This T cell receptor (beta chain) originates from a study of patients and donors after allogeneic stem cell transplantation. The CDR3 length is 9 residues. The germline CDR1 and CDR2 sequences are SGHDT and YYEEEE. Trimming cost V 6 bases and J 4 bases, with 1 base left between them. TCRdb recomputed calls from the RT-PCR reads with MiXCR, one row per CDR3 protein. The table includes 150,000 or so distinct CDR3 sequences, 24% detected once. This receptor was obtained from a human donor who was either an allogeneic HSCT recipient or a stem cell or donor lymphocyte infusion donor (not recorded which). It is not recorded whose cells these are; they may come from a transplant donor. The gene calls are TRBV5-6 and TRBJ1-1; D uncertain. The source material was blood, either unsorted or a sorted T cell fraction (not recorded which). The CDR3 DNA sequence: TGTGCCAGCACCACTGAAGCTTTCTTT. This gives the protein CASTTEAFF.